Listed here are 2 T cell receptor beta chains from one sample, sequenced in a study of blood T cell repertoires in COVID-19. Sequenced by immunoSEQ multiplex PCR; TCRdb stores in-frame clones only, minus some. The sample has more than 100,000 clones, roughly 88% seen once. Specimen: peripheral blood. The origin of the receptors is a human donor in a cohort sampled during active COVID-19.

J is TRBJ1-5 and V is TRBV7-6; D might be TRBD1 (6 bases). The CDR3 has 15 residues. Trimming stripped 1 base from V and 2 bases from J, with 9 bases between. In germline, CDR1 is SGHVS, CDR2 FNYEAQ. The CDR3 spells CASSLVQGGNQPQHF. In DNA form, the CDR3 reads TGTGCCAGCAGCTTAGTACAGGGCGGCAATCAGCCCCAGCATTTT.

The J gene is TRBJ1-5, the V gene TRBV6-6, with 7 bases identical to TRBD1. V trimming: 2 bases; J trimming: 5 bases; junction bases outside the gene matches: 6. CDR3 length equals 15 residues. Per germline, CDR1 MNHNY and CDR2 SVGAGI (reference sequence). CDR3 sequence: CASSYLKGAYQPQHF. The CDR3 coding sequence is TGTGCCAGCAGTTACCTGAAGGGGGCATATCAGCCCCAGCATTTT.